A single sample is the source of the 9 T cell receptor beta chains below, sequenced in a study of blood T cell repertoires in COVID-19. TCRdb's copy holds only in-frame clones and misses some; the assay was immunoSEQ multiplex PCR. The table lists approximately 350,000 clones, around 89% of them singletons, with around 3% in the top ten. The sequenced sample was peripheral blood. The receptors were gathered from a woman in her thirties with COVID-19, enrolled during active disease.

This clone appeared once. The chain recombines TRBV2 with TRBJ2-1, with TRBD2 matching 7 bases. Germline V lookup: CDR1 SNHLY, CDR2 FYNNEI. Trimming cost V 7 bases and J 8 bases; bases outside gene matches: 14. The CDR3 has 15 residues. The CDR3 reads CASTPGGPTGYEQFF. The CDR3 DNA reads TGTGCCAGCACCCCGGGAGGACCCACGGGCTATGAGCAGTTCTTC.

The rearrangement links TRBV10-3 to TRBJ1-2; unclear D gene. CDR1 ENHRY and CDR2 SYGVKD come from the germline V gene. V dropped 2 bases and J dropped 2 bases, with 9 bases sitting between them. This CDR3 spans 14 amino acids. CDR3 in DNA: TGTGCCATCAGTGAGACAGTCCTCAACTATGGCTACACCTTC. It codes for CAISETVLNYGYTF.

This sequence joins TRBV7-9 and TRBJ2-7; 7 bases are a match to TRBD1. Losses at the gene ends were 1 base for V and 1 base for J; bases not matched to a gene: 16. There are 19 residues in the CDR3. The V gene's germline CDR1 is SEHNR and CDR2 FQNEAQ (reference sequence). CDR3 in amino acids: CASSLVRGRRQGPSYEQYF. In nucleotides, the CDR3 is TGTGCCAGCAGCTTAGTTAGGGGGCGGCGACAGGGCCCTTCCTACGAGCAGTACTTC.

The V call is TRBV11-2, the J call TRBJ2-3, with 8 positions matching TRBD2. The junction had 4 bases not matched to a gene; V was cut back by 1 base and J by 1 base. CDR1 SGHAT and CDR2 FQNNGV come from the germline V gene. The CDR3 length is 16 residues. The CDR3 coding sequence is TGTGCCAGCAGCTTAGCGGGGGGGCCCGGCACAGATACGCAGTATTTT. This sequence encodes CASSLAGGPGTDTQYF.

This clone showed up just once. This sequence joins TRBV6-4 and TRBJ2-1; D unresolved. Germline CDR1 reads MRHNA; CDR2 reads SNTAGT. Trimming took 0 bases from V and 7 from J, leaving 13 bases between them. This CDR3 is 15 amino acids long. The CDR3 sequence: CASSDSWQYPNEQFF. Here the CDR3 DNA reads TGTGCCAGCAGTGACTCGTGGCAGTACCCGAATGAGCAGTTCTTC.

This rearrangement joins TRBV4-3 to TRBJ2-7, with TRBD1 matching over 10 bases. Germline V gene data show CDR1 as LGHNA and CDR2 as YSLEER. V was pared by 0 bases and J by 5 bases, with 7 bases of the junction left unmatched. The CDR3 is 16 amino acids. CDR3 in amino acids: CASSQEEGQGFNEQYF. The CDR3 DNA reads as TGCGCCAGCAGCCAAGAAGAGGGACAGGGGTTCAACGAGCAGTACTTC.

CDR3: CASSQDDNSYEQYF. CDR3 nucleotide sequence: TGTGCCAGCAGCCAAGACGACAACTCCTACGAGCAGTACTTC. The gene calls are TRBV3-1 (or the pseudogene TRBV3-2) and TRBJ2-7; D is uncertain. The CDR3 runs 14 residues. The V end was cut by 0 bases, the J end by 0 bases, with 6 bases between. CDR1 LGHDT and CDR2 YNNKEL come from the germline V gene (reference sequence).

The chain combines TRBV7-2 with TRBJ2-7; D might be TRBD1 (5 bases). The ends were cut back, 4 bases at V and 5 bases at J, with 18 bases in the middle. This CDR3 comprises 15 residues. CDR1 and CDR2 from the germline V gene are SGHTA and FQGNSA. The chain's CDR3 is CASSSLGRVGDEQYF. CDR3 sequence (DNA): TGTGCCAGCAGCTCCCTCGGCAGGGTCGGCGACGAGCAGTACTTC. The entire variable domain, with the rest obtained from reference TRBV7-2 and TRBJ2-7, is as follows: GAGVSQSPSNKVTEKGKDVELRCDPISGHTALYWYRQSLGQGLEFLIYFQGNSAPDKSGLPSDRFSAERTGGSVSTLTIQRTQQEDSAVYLCASSSLGRVGDEQYFGPGTRLTVT.

This clone has just one count. The chain links TRBV4-2 to TRBJ2-1, with 15 bases fitting TRBD2. After removal of 1 base from V and 3 bases from J, the junction contained 1 base not matched to a gene. This CDR3 is 17 amino acids long. Per the germline V gene, CDR1 is LGHNA and CDR2 is YNFKEQ. CDR3 residues: CASSQGTSGGGYNEQFF. The CDR3 DNA is TGTGCCAGCAGCCAAGGGACTAGCGGGGGGGGCTACAATGAGCAGTTCTTC.